This TCR beta chain emerged from a study of T cell repertoires in cytomegalovirus infection. Overall study context: Based on public TCR beta signatures, there were indications of CMV infection and of a matching HLA type. Study-wide points: Summed public TCR beta family frequency identified CMV carriers bearing the relevant HLA. There were HLA-C-restricted CMV-specific TCR beta clonotypes dominating the ex vivo response.

The CDR3 length is 12 residues. Germline CDR1 reads SQVTM; CDR2 reads ANQGSEA. J lost 5 bases, V lost 5 bases, and 5 bases had no gene match. Using its own MiXCR run on the reads, TCRdb lists one record per CDR3 protein. The sample holds roughly 280,000 distinct CDR3 sequences, approximately 14% seen once. A remark on this clonotype: The antigen is not known.

This sequence was found in a human donor in good health (CMV status not recorded). Some clones in this sample may be carry-over from other donors' samples. The specimen sequenced was PBMCs. This chain connects TRBV29-1 to TRBJ2-5; 7 bases are shared with TRBD1. Here the CDR3 DNA reads TGCAGCGTTCAACAGGGGAAGGAGACCCAGTACTTC. Translated: CSVQQGKETQYF.